The 7 T cell receptor beta chains given below trace back to one sample, sequenced in a study of tissue T cells after allogeneic stem cell transplantation. The repertoire was sequenced with immunoSEQ multiplex PCR; TCRdb's copy has only in-frame clones and lacks some. The table includes around 2,700 clones, roughly 70% detected once. Enrolled prospectively were adult allogeneic hematopoietic cell transplant recipients whose graft-versus-host disease was steroid-refractory. The sample consisted of colon tissue, taken at autopsy. These receptors were collected from a male patient at least 60 years old with steroid-refractory graft-versus-host disease after an allogeneic stem cell transplant. Some T cells may be graft donor cells.

This clone is deemed large. CDR3 nucleotide sequence: TGTGCCAGCAGCGAACAGGGAAAGCAAAGTGAAGCTTTCTTT. Encoded protein: CASSEQGKQSEAFF. The gene calls are TRBV28 and TRBJ1-1, with a tentative D call TRBD1 (6 bases). Germline CDR1 reads MDHEN; CDR2 reads SYDVKM. The CDR3 runs 14 residues. V was shortened by 6 bases and J by 7 bases, with 18 bases between the two germline ends.

The genes are TRBV28 and TRBJ2-7; TRBD1 is a possible D gene (6 bases). Germline V lookup: CDR1 MDHEN, CDR2 SYDVKM. V lost 5 bases and J 4 bases, leaving 6 bases between the germline ends. The CDR3 runs to 11 residues. CDR3 DNA: TGTGCCAGCAGTACAGGGTACGAGCAGTACTTC. Its protein product is CASSTGYEQYF.

This clone is labeled as large. The chain recombines TRBV19 with TRBJ2-1, with 9 bases fitting TRBD1. V gave up 2 bases and J gave up 7 bases; unmatched junction bases: 6. CDR1 is LNHDA, CDR2 SQIVND, per germline (reference sequence). CDR3 length: 15 amino acids. The CDR3 coding sequence is TGTGCCAGTAGTATAACACAGGGGGCGAGAAATGAGCAGTTCTTC. It is translated as CASSITQGARNEQFF.

The chain recombines TRBV10-3 with TRBJ2-3; 15 bases agree with TRBD2. The CDR3 has 18 amino acids. From germline, CDR1 is ENHRY and CDR2 SYGVKD. V lost 7 bases and J lost 2; bases outside the gene matches: 10. The CDR3 nucleotides are TGTGCCATCACCGCCGGACTAGCGGGGGGGCCGATCACAGATACGCAGTATTTT. This translates into CAITAGLAGGPITDTQYF.

The chain couples TRBV5-5 to TRBJ2-7; the D gene is possibly TRBD2 (6 bases). CDR3 length equals 14 residues. Per germline, CDR1 SGHKS and CDR2 YYEKEE (reference sequence). V dropped 4 bases and J dropped 3 bases, with 14 bases sitting between them. The CDR3 DNA reads TGTGCCAGCAGCCCAAACGGGGGAGTCTACGAGCAGTACTTC. Its protein product is CASSPNGGVYEQYF.

J is TRBJ1-5 and V is TRBV10-3; D remains unclear. This CDR3 is 14 amino acids long. CDR1 is ENHRY, CDR2 SYGVKD, per germline. Between the trimmed V and J ends, which lost 3 bases and 1 base, there was a span of 7 bases. The CDR3 loop reads CAISEVGSNQPQHF. DNA of the CDR3: TGTGCCATCAGTGAAGTGGGAAGCAATCAGCCCCAGCATTTT.

As to this clone: The junction and the germline gene differ at one end; a read error may be behind it. The chain is built from TRBV30 and TRBJ1-6; the match to TRBD1 covers 10 bases. The CDR3 has 15 amino acids. Germline V gene data show CDR1 as GTSNPN and CDR2 as SVGIG (reference sequence). The CDR3 loop reads CARRQGASYNSPLHF. In DNA, the CDR3 is TGTGCCCGGAGACAGGGGGCTTCCTATAATTCACCCCTCCACTTT. Full variable domain (remainder filled in from reference TRBV30 and TRBJ1-6): SQTIHQWPATLVQPVGSPLSLECTVEGTSNPNLYWYRQAAGRGLQLLFYSVGIGQISSEVPQNLSASRPQDRQFILSSKKLLLSDSGFYLCARRQGASYNSPLHFGNGTRLTVT.